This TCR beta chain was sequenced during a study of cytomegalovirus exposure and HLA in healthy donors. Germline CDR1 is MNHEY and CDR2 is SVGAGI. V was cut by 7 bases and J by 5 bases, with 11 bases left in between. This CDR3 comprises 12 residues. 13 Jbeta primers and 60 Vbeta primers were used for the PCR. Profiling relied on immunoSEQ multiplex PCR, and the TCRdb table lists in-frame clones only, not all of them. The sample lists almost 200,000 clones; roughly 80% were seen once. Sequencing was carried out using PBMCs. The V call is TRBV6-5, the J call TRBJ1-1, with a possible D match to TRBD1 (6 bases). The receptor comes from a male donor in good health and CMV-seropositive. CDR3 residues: CASKGGVTEAFF. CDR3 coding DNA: TGTGCCAGCAAGGGGGGGGTGACTGAAGCTTTCTTT.